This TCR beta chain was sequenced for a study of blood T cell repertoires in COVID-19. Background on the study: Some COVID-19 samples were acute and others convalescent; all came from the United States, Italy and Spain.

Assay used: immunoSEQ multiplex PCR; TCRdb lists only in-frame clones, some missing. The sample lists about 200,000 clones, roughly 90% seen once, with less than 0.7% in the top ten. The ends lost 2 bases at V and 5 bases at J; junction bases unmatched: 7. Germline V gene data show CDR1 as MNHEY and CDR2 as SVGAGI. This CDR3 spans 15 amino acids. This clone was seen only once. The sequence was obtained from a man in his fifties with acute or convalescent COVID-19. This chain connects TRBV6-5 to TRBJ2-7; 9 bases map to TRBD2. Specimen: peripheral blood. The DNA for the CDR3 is TGTGCCAGCAGTTACCTTAGCGGGAGCCGTGACGAGCAGTACTTC. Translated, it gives CASSYLSGSRDEQYF.